This T cell receptor beta chain was identified during a study of molecular identifiers for immune sequencing clone quantification. Study findings and constraints: Beyond 20 RNA copies, clones held over 99% of effector molecules, compared with under 1% in naive cells.

TCRdb ran MiXCR on the PCR reads and lists one entry per CDR3 protein. The sample yields about 630,000 distinct CDR3 sequences, around 25% seen once. Construction of naive CD8 libraries employed roughly 20,000 to 1,000,000 sorted cells together with 10%, 30% or 50% RNA. The sorting of naive CD8 T cells used the CD8+CD4-CCR7+CD45RA+ phenotype. Concerning this clonotype: Its cognate antigen is unknown. A much larger clone lies one base from this, so it may be a read error.

Germline CDR1 is LGHNA and CDR2 is YNFKEQ. CDR3 size: 14 residues. The chain uses TRBV4-2 and TRBJ2-7, with D possibly matching TRBD1 (5 bases). This TCR was recovered from a human donor in good health. Some libraries in this study had Jurkat cell RNA spiked in. Sequencing input: naive CD8+ T cells from blood, with Jurkat cell RNA spiked in. Sample subset: FACS-sorted CD8+CD4-CCR7+CD45RA+ naive T cells. CDR3 nucleotide sequence: TGTGCCAGCAGCCAAGAGCGACAGAACTACGAGCAGCACTTC. Translated, it gives CASSQERQNYEQHF.